The T cell receptor (beta chain) described here comes from a study of T cell responses to AZD1222 COVID-19 vaccine. Findings of the study overall: Following two doses of AZD1222, Spike-specific TCR breadth and depth rose.

Sequencing used immunoSEQ multiplex PCR; TCRdb keeps in-frame clones, though not all of them. The sample includes some 87,000 clones, 91% of them seen just once. The CDR3 is made up of 14 amino acids. J gave up 7 bases and V 4 bases, and 7 bases lay outside the gene matches. Germline V gene lookup returns CDR1 SGHAT and CDR2 FQNNGV. Concerning this clone: The antigen is not known.

The chain uses TRBV11-2 and TRBJ1-5; the match to TRBD1 covers 7 bases. Sequenced here: peripheral blood, sampled on day 0 of MenACWY control vaccination. The clonotype comes from an adult in good health. The CDR3 nucleotides read TGTGCCAGCAGCTCTCACAGGGGTGGGCAGCCCCAGCATTTT. Its protein product is CASSSHRGGQPQHF. The complete variable domain, with remaining parts taken from reference TRBV11-2 and TRBJ1-5, reads EAGVAQSPRYKIIEKRQSVAFWCNPISGHATLYWYQQILGQGPKLLIQFQNNGVVDDSQLPKDRFSAERLKGVDSTLKIQPAKLEDSAVYLCASSSHRGGQPQHFGDGTRLSIL.